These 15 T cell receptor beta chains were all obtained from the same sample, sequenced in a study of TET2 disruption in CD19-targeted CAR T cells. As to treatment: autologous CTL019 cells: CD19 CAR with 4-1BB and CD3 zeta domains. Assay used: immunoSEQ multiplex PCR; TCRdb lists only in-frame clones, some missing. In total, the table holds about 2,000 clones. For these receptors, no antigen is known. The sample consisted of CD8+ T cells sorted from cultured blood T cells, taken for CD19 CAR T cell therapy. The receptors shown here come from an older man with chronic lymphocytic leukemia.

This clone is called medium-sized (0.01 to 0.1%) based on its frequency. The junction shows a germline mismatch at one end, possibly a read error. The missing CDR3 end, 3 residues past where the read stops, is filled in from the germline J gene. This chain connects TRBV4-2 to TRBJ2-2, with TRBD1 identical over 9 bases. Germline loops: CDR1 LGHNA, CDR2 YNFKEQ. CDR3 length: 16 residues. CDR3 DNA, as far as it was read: TGCGCCAGCAGCCAGGGGGACAGGGAGGGCACCGGGGAG. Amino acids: CASSQGDREGTGE. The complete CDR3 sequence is CASSQGDREGTGELFF.

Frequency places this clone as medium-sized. CDR3 region: CASSTGTGGYEQYF. CDR3 DNA, as far as it was read: TGTGCCAGTAGTACCGGGACAGGGGGTTACGAG. The genes are TRBV19 and TRBJ2-7, with 11 positions matching TRBD1. The read ends 3 residues shy of where the CDR3 ends; the end is completed using the germline J gene. CDR1 LNHDA and CDR2 SQIVND come from the germline V gene (reference sequence). The junction had 3 bases not matched to a gene; V was cut back by 4 bases and J by 4 bases. The CDR3 consists of 14 residues.

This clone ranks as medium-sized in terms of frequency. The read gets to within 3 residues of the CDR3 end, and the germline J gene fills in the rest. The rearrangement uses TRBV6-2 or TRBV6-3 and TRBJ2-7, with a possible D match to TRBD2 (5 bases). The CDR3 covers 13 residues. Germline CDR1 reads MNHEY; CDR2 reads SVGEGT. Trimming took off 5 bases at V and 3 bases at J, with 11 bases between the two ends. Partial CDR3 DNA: TGTGCCAGCAGTCCGGGGTACAACTACGAG. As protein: CASSPGYNYE. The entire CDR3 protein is CASSPGYNYEQYF.

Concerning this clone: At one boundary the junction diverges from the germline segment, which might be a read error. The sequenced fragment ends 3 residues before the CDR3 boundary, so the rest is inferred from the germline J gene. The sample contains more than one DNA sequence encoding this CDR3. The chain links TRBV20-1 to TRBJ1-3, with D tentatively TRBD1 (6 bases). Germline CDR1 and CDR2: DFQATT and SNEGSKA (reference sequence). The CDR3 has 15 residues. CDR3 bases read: TGCAGTGCTAGAGATCTAACAGGGACGGGAAACACT. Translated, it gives CSARDLTGTGNT. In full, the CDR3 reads CSARDLTGTGNTIYF.

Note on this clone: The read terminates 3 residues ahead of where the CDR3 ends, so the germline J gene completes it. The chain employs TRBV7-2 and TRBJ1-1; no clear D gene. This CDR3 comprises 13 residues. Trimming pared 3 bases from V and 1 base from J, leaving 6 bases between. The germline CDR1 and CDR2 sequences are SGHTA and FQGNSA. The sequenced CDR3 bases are TGTGCCAGCAGCTTCGGCGGGAACACTGAA. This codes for CASSFGGNTE. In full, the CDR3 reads CASSFGGNTEAFF.

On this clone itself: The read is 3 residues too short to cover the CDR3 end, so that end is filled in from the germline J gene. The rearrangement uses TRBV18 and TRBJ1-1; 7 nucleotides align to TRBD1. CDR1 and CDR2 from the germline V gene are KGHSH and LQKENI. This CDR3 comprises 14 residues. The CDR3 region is CASSPSPGQDEAFF. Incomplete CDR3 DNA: TGTGCCAGCTCACCCTCCCCCGGACAGGACGAG.

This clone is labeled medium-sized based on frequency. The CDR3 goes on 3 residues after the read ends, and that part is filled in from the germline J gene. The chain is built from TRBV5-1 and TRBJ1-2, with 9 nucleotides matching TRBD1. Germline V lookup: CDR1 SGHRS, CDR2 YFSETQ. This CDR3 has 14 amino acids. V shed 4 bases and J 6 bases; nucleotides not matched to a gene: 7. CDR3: CASSHRGPTNGYTF. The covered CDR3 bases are TGCGCCAGCAGCCACAGGGGGCCTACAAATGGC.

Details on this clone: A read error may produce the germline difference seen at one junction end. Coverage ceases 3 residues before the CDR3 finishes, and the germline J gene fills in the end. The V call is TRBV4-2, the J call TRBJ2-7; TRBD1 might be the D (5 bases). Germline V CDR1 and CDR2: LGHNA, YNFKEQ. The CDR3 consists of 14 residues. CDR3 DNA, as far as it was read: TGCGCCAGCAGCCAAGGGGCCAGAAGCTACGAG. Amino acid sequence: CASSQGARSYE. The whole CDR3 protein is CASSQGARSYEQYF.

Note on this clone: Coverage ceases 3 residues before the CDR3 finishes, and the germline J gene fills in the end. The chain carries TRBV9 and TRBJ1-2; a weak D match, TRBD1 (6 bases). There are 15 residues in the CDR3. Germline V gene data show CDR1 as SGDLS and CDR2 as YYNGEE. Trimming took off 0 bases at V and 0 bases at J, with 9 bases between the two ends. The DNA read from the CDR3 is TGTGCCAGCAGCGTAGAGGGGGAGGCTAACTATGGC. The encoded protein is CASSVEGEANYG. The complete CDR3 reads CASSVEGEANYGYTF.

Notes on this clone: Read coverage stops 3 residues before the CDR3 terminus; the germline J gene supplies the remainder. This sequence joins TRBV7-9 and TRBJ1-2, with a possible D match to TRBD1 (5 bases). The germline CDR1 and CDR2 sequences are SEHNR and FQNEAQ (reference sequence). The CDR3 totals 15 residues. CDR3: CASSFSGGTYNEYTF. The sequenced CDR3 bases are TGTGCCAGCAGCTTTAGCGGGGGAACCTACAATGAA.

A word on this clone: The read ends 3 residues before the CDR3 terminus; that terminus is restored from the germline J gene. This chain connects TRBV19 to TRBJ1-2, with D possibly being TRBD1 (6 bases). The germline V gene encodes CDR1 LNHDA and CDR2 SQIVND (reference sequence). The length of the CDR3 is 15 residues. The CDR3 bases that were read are TGTGCCAGTAGGGTCATAGCGGGGGGCCCCAATGAC. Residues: CASRVIAGGPND. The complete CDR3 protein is CASRVIAGGPNDYTF.

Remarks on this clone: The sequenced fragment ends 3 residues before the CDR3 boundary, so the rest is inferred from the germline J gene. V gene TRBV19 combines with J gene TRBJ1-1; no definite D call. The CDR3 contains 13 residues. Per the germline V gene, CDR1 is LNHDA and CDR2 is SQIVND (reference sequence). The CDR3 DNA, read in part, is TGTGCCAGTAGTTGGTTGATGGCAGATACG. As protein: CASSWLMADT. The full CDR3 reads CASSWLMADTAFF. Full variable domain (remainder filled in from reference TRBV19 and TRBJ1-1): DGGITQSPKYLFRKEGQNVTLSCEQNLNHDAMYWYRQDPGQGLRLIYYSQIVNDFQKGDIAEGYSVSREKKESFPLTVTSAQKNPTAFYLCASSWLMADTAFFGQGTRLTVV.

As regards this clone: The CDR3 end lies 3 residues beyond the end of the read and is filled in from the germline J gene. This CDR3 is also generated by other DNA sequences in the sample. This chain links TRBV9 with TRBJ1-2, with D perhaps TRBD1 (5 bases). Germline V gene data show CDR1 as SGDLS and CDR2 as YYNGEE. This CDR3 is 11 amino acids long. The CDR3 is CASEGLRGYTF. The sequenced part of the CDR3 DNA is TGTGCCAGCGAGGGACTGAGAGGT. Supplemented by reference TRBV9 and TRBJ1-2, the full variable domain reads DSGVTQTPKHLITATGQRVTLRCSPRSGDLSVYWYQQSLDQGLQFLIQYYNGEERAKGNILERFSAQQFPDLHSELNLSSLELGDSALYFCASEGLRGYTFGSGTRLTVV.

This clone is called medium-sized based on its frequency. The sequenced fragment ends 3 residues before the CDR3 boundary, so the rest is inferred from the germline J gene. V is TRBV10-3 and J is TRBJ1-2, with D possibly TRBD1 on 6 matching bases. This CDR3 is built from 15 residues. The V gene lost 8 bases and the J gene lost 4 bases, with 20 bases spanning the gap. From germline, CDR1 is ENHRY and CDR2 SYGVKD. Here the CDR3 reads CAIGPGHAQPYGYTF. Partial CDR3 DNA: TGTGCCATCGGACCGGGACACGCACAACCCTATGGC.

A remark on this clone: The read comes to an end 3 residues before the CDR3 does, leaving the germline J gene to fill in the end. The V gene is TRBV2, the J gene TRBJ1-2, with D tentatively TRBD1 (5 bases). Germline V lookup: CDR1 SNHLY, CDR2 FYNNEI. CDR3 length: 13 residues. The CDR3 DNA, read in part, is TGTGCCTCCGGGACTAGCGGGTACAATGAC. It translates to CASGTSGYND. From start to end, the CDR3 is CASGTSGYNDYTF. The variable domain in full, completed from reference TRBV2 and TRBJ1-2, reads EPEVTQTPSHQVTQMGQEVILRCVPISNHLYFYWYRQILGQKVEFLVSFYNNEISEKSEIFDDQFSVERPDGSNFTLKIRSTKLEDSAMYFCASGTSGYNDYTFGSGTRLTVV.